One sample yielded the 27 T cell receptor beta chains listed below, sequenced in a study of blood T cell repertoires in COVID-19. Clones were read by immunoSEQ multiplex PCR, and TCRdb kept only the in-frame ones, dropping some. The table lists around 25,000 clones, 80% to 90% of them singletons. The sample consisted of peripheral blood. The origin of the receptors is a woman in her 50s with active COVID-19.

This sequence joins TRBV5-1 and TRBJ1-6; D is perhaps TRBD1 (5 bases). Germline V gene sequence: CDR1 SGHRS, CDR2 YFSETQ. Deletions cut 1 base from V and 7 bases from J, with 6 bases between. The CDR3 extends over 13 amino acids. The CDR3 reads CASSLSGNSPLHF. The CDR3 region has the DNA TGCGCCAGCAGCTTGTCAGGGAATTCACCCCTCCACTTT.

The rearrangement links TRBV5-1 to TRBJ2-3; D possibly corresponds to TRBD2 (6 bases). This CDR3 is built from 14 residues. Per germline, CDR1 SGHRS and CDR2 YFSETQ. Deletions cut 4 bases from V and 2 bases from J, with 11 bases between. CDR3: CASSGGVTTDTQYF. The CDR3 DNA reads as TGCGCCAGCAGCGGAGGGGTGACCACAGATACGCAGTATTTT.

The chain recombines TRBV29-1 with TRBJ1-1; D gene ambiguous. Germline-derived CDR1 and CDR2 are SQVTM and ANQGSEA. The CDR3 is made up of 13 amino acids. Deletions cut 6 bases from V and 1 base from J, with 12 bases between. The chain's CDR3 is CSVLGGSNTEAFF. The CDR3 coding sequence is TGCAGCGTACTGGGAGGGTCGAACACTGAAGCTTTCTTT. Variable domain in full (rest from reference TRBV29-1 and TRBJ1-1): SAVISQKPSRDICQRGTSLTIQCQVDSQVTMMFWYRQQPGQSLTLIATANQGSEATYESGFVIDKFPISRPNLTFSTLTVSNMSPEDSSIYLCSVLGGSNTEAFFGQGTRLTVV.

The CDR3 DNA reads TGTGCCAGTAGTATACCCATTCGGGTCGGGGAGCTGTTTTTT. As protein: CASSIPIRVGELFF. The chain recombines TRBV19 with TRBJ2-2; D is undetermined. CDR1 LNHDA and CDR2 SQIVND come from the germline V gene (reference sequence). V was pared by 2 bases and J by 7 bases, with 11 bases between. The CDR3 covers 14 residues.

CDR3 coding DNA: TGTGCCAGCAGCTTCGGGTACTCGCGGGAGAGTTTGAGTGGCTACAATGAGCAGTTCTTC. Translated: CASSFGYSRESLSGYNEQFF. The chain is built from TRBV5-4 and TRBJ2-1; 7 bases fit TRBD2. Germline CDR1 is SGHNT and CDR2 is YYREEE (reference sequence). The CDR3 has 20 amino acids. V shed 2 bases, J shed 3 bases, and the junction held 20 bases outside the gene matches. The entire variable domain, with the rest obtained from reference TRBV5-4 and TRBJ2-1, is as follows: ETGVTQSPTHLIKTRGQQVTLRCSSQSGHNTVSWYQQALGQGPQFIFQYYREEENGRGNFPPRFSGLQFPNYSSELNVNALELDDSALYLCASSFGYSRESLSGYNEQFFGPGTRLTVL.

V is TRBV30 and J is TRBJ1-1, with D perhaps TRBD1 (5 bases). CDR3 size: 11 residues. V lost 0 bases to trimming and J lost 8 bases, with 7 bases between them. CDR1 is GTSNPN and CDR2 is SVGIG in the germline V gene (reference sequence). The CDR3 sequence is CAWSVRQEAFF. DNA for the CDR3: TGTGCCTGGAGTGTACGACAGGAAGCTTTCTTT.

The CDR3, as DNA: TGCGCCAGCAGTCCGCCCCGGGACAGGGGAACAAATGAGCAGTTCTTC. Translating it yields CASSPPRDRGTNEQFF. V gene TRBV23-1 combines with J gene TRBJ2-1; the match to TRBD1 covers 10 bases. TRBV23-1 is designated an ORF whose function remains uncertain. J was trimmed by 7 bases and V by 4 bases; bases with no gene match: 10. The CDR3 loop spans 16 amino acids.

The chain links TRBV27 to TRBJ2-5, with 8 bases aligning to TRBD2. The germline V gene encodes CDR1 MNHEY and CDR2 SMNVEV (reference sequence). The CDR3 totals 15 residues. Trimming took 8 bases from V and 4 from J; bases not matched to a gene: 12. CDR3 residues: CASAPIGGGGETQYF. The CDR3 DNA reads as TGTGCCAGCGCTCCCATCGGGGGGGGAGGAGAGACCCAGTACTTC.

V gene TRBV29-1 combines with J gene TRBJ2-7, with D maybe TRBD1 (5 bases). Per germline, CDR1 SQVTM and CDR2 ANQGSEA. This CDR3 has 11 amino acids. Trimming took off 6 bases at V and 1 base at J, with 7 bases between the two ends. CDR3 coding DNA: TGCAGCGTGACAGAGTCCTACGAGCAGTACTTC. Amino acids: CSVTESYEQYF.

The chain links TRBV6-5 to TRBJ2-7; 8 positions agree with TRBD2. This CDR3 comprises 15 residues. J gave up 1 base and V 2 bases, and 4 bases lay outside the gene matches. The V gene's germline CDR1 is MNHEY and CDR2 SVGAGI. The CDR3 region is CASSYESGSSYEQYF. CDR3 nucleotide sequence: TGTGCCAGCAGTTACGAAAGCGGGAGTTCCTACGAGCAGTACTTC.

The chain uses TRBV28 and TRBJ2-6, with 9 bases that match TRBD2. CDR1 and CDR2 (germline): MDHEN, SYDVKM. The CDR3 contains 19 residues. The V and J ends lost 2 bases and 0 bases, in that order; junction bases with no gene match: 8. The DNA of the CDR3 is TGTGCCAGCAGTTTAGGGGCTAGCGGGACCTTCTCTGGGGCCAACGTCCTGACTTTC. The encoded protein is CASSLGASGTFSGANVLTF.

The V gene is TRBV18, the J gene TRBJ1-2; D is perhaps TRBD1 (5 bases). Germline V lookup: CDR1 KGHSH, CDR2 LQKENI. The CDR3 has 15 amino acids. Deletions cut 4 bases from V and 2 bases from J, with 14 bases between. The CDR3 region has the DNA TGTGCCAGCTCACGGCAGACAGAGATAAACTATGGCTACACCTTC. Its translation: CASSRQTEINYGYTF.

The chain is built from TRBV10-1 and TRBJ2-2; a weak D match, TRBD1 (5 bases). The V gene lost 3 bases and the J gene lost 1 base, with 12 bases spanning the gap. The germline V gene encodes CDR1 WNHNN and CDR2 SYGVQD (reference sequence). The length of the CDR3 is 16 residues. The CDR3 DNA follows: TGCGCCAGCAGTGAAGCGCGGCAGGGGAACACCGGGGAGCTGTTTTTT. Amino acids: CASSEARQGNTGELFF.

This clone has just one count. The chain joins TRBV2 to TRBJ2-7; TRBD2 is a possible D gene (6 bases). Germline lookup yields CDR1 SNHLY and CDR2 FYNNEI. The CDR3 runs to 16 residues. V lost 1 base and J lost 0, with 13 bases in between. CDR3 sequence reads: CASSEELRGISYEQYF. CDR3 bases: TGTGCCAGCAGTGAAGAGCTTCGGGGGATCTCCTACGAGCAGTACTTC.

This clone was seen only a few times. In DNA form, the CDR3 reads TGTGCCAGCAGCTTAGATCTACAGTTGGGTGATTCACCCCTCCACTTT. Encoded protein: CASSLDLQLGDSPLHF. V is TRBV11-2 and J is TRBJ1-6; no firm D call. Germline-derived CDR1 and CDR2 are SGHAT and FQNNGV. CDR3 size: 16 residues. V was pared by 0 bases and J by 8 bases, with 14 bases between.

In DNA, the CDR3 is TGTGCCAGCAGTTTATCGTGGCAGGTCTATAATTCACCCCTCCACTTT. Translated, it gives CASSLSWQVYNSPLHF. This sequence joins TRBV27 and TRBJ1-6; D is unresolved. The ends were cut back, 0 bases at V and 3 bases at J, with 9 bases in the middle. The germline V gene encodes CDR1 MNHEY and CDR2 SMNVEV (reference sequence). CDR3 length: 16 residues.

The chain has TRBV9 and TRBJ2-2; no firm D call. This CDR3 is 13 amino acids long. V gave up 0 bases and J gave up 6 bases, with 6 bases separating them. The germline CDR1 and CDR2 sequences are SGDLS and YYNGEE. This CDR3 is CASSVDPAGELFF. Written as DNA, the CDR3 is TGTGCCAGCAGCGTAGACCCGGCCGGGGAGCTGTTTTTT.

This clone occurred once. V usage is TRBV28 and J usage is TRBJ2-1; TRBD2 agrees at 7 bases. The CDR3 extends over 15 amino acids. After removal of 6 bases from V and 4 bases from J, the junction contained 9 bases not matched to a gene. The germline gives CDR1 MDHEN, CDR2 SYDVKM. The DNA for the CDR3 is TGTGCCAGCAGCCAAGGGACTACCACGTACAATGAGCAGTTCTTC. It encodes CASSQGTTTYNEQFF.

This chain uses TRBV6-5 with TRBJ1-4; D may be TRBD1 (5 bases). This CDR3 spans 13 amino acids. Per germline, CDR1 MNHEY and CDR2 SVGAGI. V was cut by 6 bases and J by 7 bases, with 12 bases left in between. CDR3 in amino acids: CASRGRRGEKLFF. CDR3 DNA: TGTGCCAGCAGGGGGAGGAGGGGTGAAAAACTGTTTTTT.

The V gene is TRBV7-8, the J gene TRBJ2-7; tentatively, D is TRBD1 (6 bases). V was pared by 4 bases and J by 3 bases, with 16 bases between. Germline V gene sequence: CDR1 SGHVS, CDR2 FQNEAQ. There are 15 residues in the CDR3. The CDR3 protein is CASSCGGYGCYEQYF. The CDR3 DNA follows: TGTGCCAGCAGCTGTGGGGGCTATGGATGCTACGAGCAGTACTTC. Complete variable domain (other parts from reference TRBV7-8 and TRBJ2-7): GAGVSQSPRYKVAKRGQDVALRCDPISGHVSLFWYQQALGQGPEFLTYFQNEAQLDKSGLPSDRFFAERPEGSVSTLKIQRTQQEDSAVYLCASSCGGYGCYEQYFGPGTRLTVT.

The chain is built from TRBV19 and TRBJ2-3; 9 nucleotides align to TRBD1. Germline V gene lookup returns CDR1 LNHDA and CDR2 SQIVND (reference sequence). Trimming at V came to 9 bases and at J to 4 bases, leaving 5 bases not matched to a gene. The CDR3 extends over 13 amino acids. The CDR3 loop reads CASNRGPADTQYF. The CDR3 DNA sequence: TGTGCCAGCAACAGGGGGCCGGCAGATACGCAGTATTTT.

V is TRBV27 and J is TRBJ2-7, with 8 bases that match TRBD1. Trimming cost V 1 base and J 4 bases; bases outside gene matches: 3. Per the germline V gene, CDR1 is MNHEY and CDR2 is SMNVEV (reference sequence). The CDR3 has 14 residues. The DNA of the CDR3 is TGTGCCAGCAGTTTATGGGACAGGCAATACGAGCAGTACTTC. This sequence encodes CASSLWDRQYEQYF.

V is TRBV5-1 and J is TRBJ2-5; 15 bases line up with TRBD2. J lost 1 base, V lost 5 bases, and 9 bases had no gene match. This CDR3 spans 18 amino acids. Germline CDR1 is SGHRS and CDR2 is YFSETQ. CDR3 nucleotides: TGCGCCAGCAGTCAATCGGGACTAGCGGGAGGAGGCCAAGAGACCCAGTACTTC. This encodes CASSQSGLAGGGQETQYF.

J is TRBJ1-1 and V is TRBV5-1, with D possibly being TRBD1 (6 bases). This CDR3 has 14 residues. CDR1 is SGHRS and CDR2 is YFSETQ in the germline V gene. Trimming cost V 0 bases and J 1 base, with 7 bases left between them. The CDR3 sequence is CASSLVQGNTEAFF. In nucleotides, the CDR3 is TGCGCCAGCAGCTTGGTACAGGGGAACACTGAAGCTTTCTTT.

The V gene is TRBV2, the J gene TRBJ1-1, with 8 bases fitting TRBD1. The V and J ends lost 4 bases and 5 bases, in that order; junction bases with no gene match: 6. The germline gives CDR1 SNHLY, CDR2 FYNNEI. This CDR3 has 14 residues. The CDR3 DNA reads as TGTGCCAGCAGTGTTACAGGGGGGCGGACTGAAGCTTTCTTT. Amino acids: CASSVTGGRTEAFF.

J is TRBJ1-1 and V is TRBV9, with unresolved D. The CDR3 runs to 13 residues. Trimming removed 0 bases from V and 2 bases from J, with 5 bases in between. The germline V gene encodes CDR1 SGDLS and CDR2 YYNGEE. This CDR3 reads CASSVGANTEAFF. The CDR3 bases are TGTGCCAGCAGCGTAGGAGCCAACACTGAAGCTTTCTTT.

The V and J genes are TRBV6-5 and TRBJ2-1; D is unclear. Trimming took off 8 bases at V and 6 bases at J, with 5 bases between the two ends. The germline V gene has CDR1 MNHEY and CDR2 SVGAGI. CDR3 size: 10 residues. For the CDR3, the DNA is TGTGCCAGCCGAGGCAATGAGCAGTTCTTC. It is translated as CASRGNEQFF.